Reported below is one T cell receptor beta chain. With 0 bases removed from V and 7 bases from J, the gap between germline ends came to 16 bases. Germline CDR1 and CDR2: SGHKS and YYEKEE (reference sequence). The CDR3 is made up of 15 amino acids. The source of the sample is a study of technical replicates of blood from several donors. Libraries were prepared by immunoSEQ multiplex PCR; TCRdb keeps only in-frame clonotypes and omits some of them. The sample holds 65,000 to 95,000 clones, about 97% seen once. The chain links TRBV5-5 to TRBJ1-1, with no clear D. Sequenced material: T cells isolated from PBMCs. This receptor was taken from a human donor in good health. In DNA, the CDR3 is TGTGCCAGCAGCTTGGGGTTTGGAGCCCGGGATGAAGCTTTCTTT. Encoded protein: CASSLGFGARDEAFF.